This entry concerns a single TCR beta chain. The target antigen is unknown. This same CDR3 is encoded by further DNA sequences in the sample. The sample comes from a study of shared clonotypes between healthy human individuals. For sorted subsets, 150 to 200 ng DNA per replicate equaled 30,000 or so T cell genomes. TCRdb keeps only in-frame clones here, not all; method: immunoSEQ multiplex PCR. The table shows about 2 million clones, with about 95% occurring only once. In the naive CD8 group, cells lacked CD45RO and were positively selected for CCR7, so terminally differentiated effector memory CD45RA+ cells were left out. Study-level results: The genetic and exposure-history diversity represented was limited by few donors.

The receptor's source is a man aged 18 to 35 in good health. Material for sequencing was naive CD8+ T cells sorted from blood.

CDR3: CASSLAQGPQETQYF. Written as DNA, the CDR3 is TGTGCCAGCAGCTTAGCTCAGGGACCGCAAGAGACCCAGTACTTC. The chain couples TRBV7-9 to TRBJ2-5; D possibly uses TRBD1 or TRBD2 (5 bases each). Germline V gene sequence: CDR1 SEHNR, CDR2 FQNEAQ (reference sequence). The V end lost 0 bases, the J end lost 2 bases, and 10 bases lay between the germline ends. The CDR3 is made up of 15 amino acids.